This is a list of T cell receptor beta chains from one sample in a study of pediatric ulcerative colitis. TCRdb's copy holds only in-frame clones and misses some; the assay was immunoSEQ multiplex PCR. Of about 64,000 clones listed, about 86% were seen once; the top ten hold about 3%. The sample taken for sequencing was blood. These receptors originate from a boy between 10 and 17 years old with severe ulcerative colitis. Both conserved end residues are part of each CDR3. The order of the fields is V gene, J gene, D gene, clone size, CDR3 protein. D genes are given only for firm matches. The size of a clone is reported for some rows only, either as once, few or many, or as a class for expanded clones.

v_call: TRBV7-9; j_call: TRBJ1-1; d_call: -; clone_size: -; cdr3_aa: CASSLRVTGVTEAFF
v_call: TRBV10-2; j_call: TRBJ1-1; d_call: -; clone_size: -; cdr3_aa: CASRGGMNTEAFF
v_call: TRBV30; j_call: TRBJ2-5; d_call: -; clone_size: -; cdr3_aa: CAWSGSLPTETQYF
v_call: TRBV9; j_call: TRBJ1-3; d_call: -; clone_size: -; cdr3_aa: CASSPTGLTGNTIYF
v_call: TRBV7-3; j_call: TRBJ2-3; d_call: TRBD2; clone_size: -; cdr3_aa: CASSPNPATSGSTDTQYF
v_call: TRBV29-1; j_call: TRBJ1-4; d_call: -; clone_size: -; cdr3_aa: CSVQQGTNEKLFF
v_call: TRBV27; j_call: TRBJ2-1; d_call: TRBD1; clone_size: -; cdr3_aa: CASKPTGGNEQFF
v_call: TRBV27; j_call: TRBJ2-7; d_call: -; clone_size: -; cdr3_aa: CASSPILGATYEQYF
v_call: TRBV10-3; j_call: TRBJ1-1; d_call: -; clone_size: -; cdr3_aa: CAISDRRTNEAFF
v_call: TRBV25-1; j_call: TRBJ2-7; d_call: -; clone_size: once; cdr3_aa: CASSEGGGGQYF
v_call: TRBV7-8; j_call: TRBJ2-5; d_call: TRBD2; clone_size: -; cdr3_aa: CASSYLAAGGLQETQYF
v_call: TRBV18; j_call: TRBJ1-1; d_call: -; clone_size: -; cdr3_aa: CASSGNMNTEAFF
v_call: TRBV29-1; j_call: -; d_call: TRBD2; clone_size: -; cdr3_aa: CSVAEASGSPQGLEQYF
v_call: TRBV5-1; j_call: TRBJ2-1; d_call: -; clone_size: -; cdr3_aa: CASSLASTLRDEQFF
v_call: TRBV7-9; j_call: TRBJ1-3; d_call: -; clone_size: -; cdr3_aa: CASSLLVAGGVLAGNTIYF
v_call: TRBV7-9; j_call: TRBJ1-2; d_call: TRBD1; clone_size: -; cdr3_aa: CASSFWTGAARGYTF
v_call: TRBV5-4; j_call: TRBJ1-4; d_call: TRBD1; clone_size: -; cdr3_aa: CASSRIDGTGITNEKLFF
v_call: TRBV29-1; j_call: TRBJ2-1; d_call: -; clone_size: -; cdr3_aa: CSVEDADTGRNEQFF
v_call: TRBV19; j_call: TRBJ1-1; d_call: TRBD1; clone_size: once; cdr3_aa: CASSPRPGQGWSRNTEAFF
v_call: TRBV7-6; j_call: TRBJ2-1; d_call: -; clone_size: -; cdr3_aa: CASNSLGSLEQFF
v_call: TRBV30; j_call: TRBJ2-7; d_call: TRBD2; clone_size: -; cdr3_aa: CAWSSGRAYEQYF
v_call: TRBV4-1; j_call: TRBJ2-1; d_call: -; clone_size: -; cdr3_aa: CASSQDHFSLYGEQFF
v_call: TRBV20-1; j_call: TRBJ1-4; d_call: -; clone_size: -; cdr3_aa: CSAREESRDVF